This T cell receptor (beta chain) was obtained from a study of control samples from healthy donors and cancer patients. The germline V gene encodes CDR1 SGHAT and CDR2 FQNNGV. V shed 4 bases and J shed 4 bases, with 8 bases lying between them. The CDR3 extends over 13 amino acids. Profiled with immunoSEQ multiplex PCR; TCRdb holds only in-frame clones, not every one. The sample yields about 120,000 clones, around 87% seen once. Sequenced material: blood. The clonotype originates from a man in his 60s in good health. The chain couples TRBV11-2 to TRBJ1-5; D gene ambiguous. DNA for the CDR3: TGTGCCAGCAGCTCTCTCCTTAATCAGCCCCAGCATTTT. Residues: CASSSLLNQPQHF. Full variable domain (rest looked up from reference TRBV11-2 and TRBJ1-5): EAGVAQSPRYKIIEKRQSVAFWCNPISGHATLYWYQQILGQGPKLLIQFQNNGVVDDSQLPKDRFSAERLKGVDSTLKIQPAKLEDSAVYLCASSSLLNQPQHFGDGTRLSIL.